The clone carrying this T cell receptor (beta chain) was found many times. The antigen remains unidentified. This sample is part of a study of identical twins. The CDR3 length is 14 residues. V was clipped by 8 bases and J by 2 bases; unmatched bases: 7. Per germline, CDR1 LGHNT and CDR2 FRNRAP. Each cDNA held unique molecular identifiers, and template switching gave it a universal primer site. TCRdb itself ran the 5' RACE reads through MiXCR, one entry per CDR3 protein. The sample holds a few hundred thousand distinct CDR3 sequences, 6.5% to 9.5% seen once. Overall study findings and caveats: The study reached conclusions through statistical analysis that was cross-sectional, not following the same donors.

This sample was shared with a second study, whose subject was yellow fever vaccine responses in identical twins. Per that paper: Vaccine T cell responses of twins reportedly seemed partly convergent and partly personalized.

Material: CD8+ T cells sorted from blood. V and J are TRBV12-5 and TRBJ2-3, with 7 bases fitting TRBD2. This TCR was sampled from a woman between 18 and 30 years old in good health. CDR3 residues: CASRQAGFTDTQYF. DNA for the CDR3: TGTGCTAGTCGCCAAGCGGGGTTCACAGATACGCAGTATTTT.